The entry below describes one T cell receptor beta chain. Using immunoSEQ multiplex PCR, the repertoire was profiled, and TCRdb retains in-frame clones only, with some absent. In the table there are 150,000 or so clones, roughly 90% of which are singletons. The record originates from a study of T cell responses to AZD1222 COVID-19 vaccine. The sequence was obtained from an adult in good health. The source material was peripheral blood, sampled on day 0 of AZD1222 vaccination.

The CDR3 reads CASSGRGLGNTGELFF. Here the CDR3 DNA reads TGTGCCAGCAGCGGCCGAGGACTAGGAAACACCGGGGAGCTGTTTTTT. The rearrangement joins TRBV9 to TRBJ2-2; TRBD2 matches 7 bases. Germline values: CDR1 SGDLS, CDR2 YYNGEE. The trim removed 3 bases at V and 2 bases at J, leaving 7 bases unmatched. This CDR3 has 16 amino acids. The full variable domain, with the rest looked up from reference TRBV9 and TRBJ2-2, is DSGVTQTPKHLITATGQRVTLRCSPRSGDLSVYWYQQSLDQGLQFLIQYYNGEERAKGNILERFSAQQFPDLHSELNLSSLELGDSALYFCASSGRGLGNTGELFFGEGSRLTVL.